This entry features one T cell receptor beta chain sequence. The sample is drawn from a study of tumor T cells in aggressive B-cell lymphoma. Libraries were prepared by immunoSEQ multiplex PCR; TCRdb keeps only in-frame clonotypes and omits some of them. The data show about 9,000 clones, with around 84% seen just once and less than 3.5% held by the top ten. The CDR3 totals 14 residues. Trimming shortened V by 5 bases and J by 2 bases, and 12 bases separated the two germline ends. The germline CDR1 and CDR2 sequences are WSHSY and SAAADI. The sample comprised tumor tissue. The sequence was collected from an adult with diffuse large B cell lymphoma. This chain uses TRBV10-2 with TRBJ1-2; D gene uncertain. In nucleotides, the CDR3 is TGCGCCAGCAGTATGACGGCAGGCAACTATGGCTACACCTTC. Amino acid sequence: CASSMTAGNYGYTF.